This T cell receptor beta chain emerged from a study of shared clonotypes between healthy human individuals. Study summary: The donor group consisted of two women and three men, aged 18 to 49. Notes on the study in general: How much donors shared clonotypes was expected to be affected by sequencing depth. Generation probabilities were higher for clonotypes shared across all four sorted-subset donors than for unshared ones.

Selected positively for CCR7 and CD45RO-negative, naive CD8 cells excluded terminally differentiated effector memory CD45RA+ cells. In the source study's methods: Junction-only sequences produced by ImmunoSEQ had no quality scores, so filtering differed. The method was immunoSEQ multiplex PCR; TCRdb's version includes in-frame clones alone and lacks a portion of them. D and trimming come from the DNA, and the V and J calls and clone size come from that table. The top ten clones hold under 1.5% of a sample with 1.5 million to 2.5 million clones, about 94% of them seen once. This clone was recorded once. Its antigen is as yet unknown. CDR3 size: 16 residues. V shed 0 bases and J 10 bases; nucleotides not matched to a gene: 8. The germline V gene has CDR1 SGDLS and CDR2 YYNGEE.

Sequencing was carried out using naive CD8+ T cells sorted from blood. The clonotype was recovered from a man between 18 and 35 years old in good health. V and J are TRBV9 and TRBJ2-1, with 12 bases matching TRBD2. The CDR3: CASSVALAGGPREQFF. CDR3 DNA: TGTGCCAGCAGCGTAGCCCTAGCGGGAGGGCCTAGGGAGCAGTTCTTC.